The T cell receptor beta chain described here comes from a study of CD8 T cells in Susac syndrome. There are 17 residues in the CDR3. Germline CDR1 is SGHNT and CDR2 is YYREEE (reference sequence). Trimming shortened V by 3 bases and J by 1 base, and 17 bases separated the two germline ends. Reverse transcription of 0.5 to 1 ug RNA was performed with random hexamers. A multiplex approach, immunoSEQ multiplex PCR, amplified TCR beta CDR3 across 54 Vbeta and 13 Jbeta. TCRdb ran MiXCR on the immunoSEQ multiplex PCR reads and lists one entry per CDR3 protein. The table has 69,000 or so distinct CDR3 sequences, over 90% seen once. TCR beta from blood CD8+ and CD4+ T cells was sequenced. Controls were healthy donors chosen to match patients in age and sex. TEMRA cells were FACS-enriched, unlike CD8+ and CD4+ T cells, which were negatively isolated.

This TCR was recovered from a human donor in good health. Sequenced input: CD8+ T cells from PBMCs. The chain combines TRBV5-4 with TRBJ2-1; D perhaps matches TRBD1 (6 bases). CDR3 sequence reads: CASSSEARDTSYNEQFF. DNA of the CDR3: TGTGCCAGCAGCTCTGAAGCCCGGGACACATCCTACAATGAGCAGTTCTTC.